The 13 T cell receptor beta chains listed next were all sequenced from one sample in a study of blood T cells in healthy people across ages. PCR was performed a second time for about 6 to 12 cycles using a sample-barcoded 5' primer and a J-beta primer mix. Via MiXCR, TCRdb re-called the 5' RACE reads, giving one row per CDR3 protein. Of approximately 1,700,000 distinct CDR3 sequences listed, around 40% are singletons. The sample consisted of blood. The receptors come from a human donor in good health.

This clonotype was picked up a small number of times. The rearrangement links TRBV15 to TRBJ1-1; tentative D call: TRBD1 (6 bases). The length of the CDR3 is 17 residues. Germline V gene lookup returns CDR1 LNHNV and CDR2 YYDKDF (reference sequence). Trimming removed 2 bases at V and 6 bases at J, with 22 bases between. The CDR3 is CATSRKTGTLERSEAFF. Written as DNA, the CDR3 is TGTGCCACCAGCAGAAAGACCGGGACACTCGAGAGATCTGAAGCTTTCTTT.

The rearrangement uses TRBV10-3 and TRBJ2-7; D is possibly TRBD1 (5 bases). From germline, CDR1 is ENHRY and CDR2 SYGVKD. This CDR3 contains 15 residues. V was shortened by 2 bases and J by 5 bases, with 16 bases between the two germline ends. Here the CDR3 reads CAISENPRVMNEQYF. The CDR3 DNA follows: TGTGCCATCAGTGAGAATCCCAGGGTTATGAACGAGCAGTACTTC.

This chain connects TRBV7-3 to TRBJ1-5, with D possibly being TRBD1 (5 bases). Trimming removed 2 bases at V and 13 bases at J, with 15 bases between. This CDR3 has 13 amino acids. CDR1 is SGHTA, CDR2 FQGTGA, per germline. The CDR3 nucleotides are TGTGCCAGCAGCTTATCCGCCGGGACGGTTCAGCATTTT. Protein product: CASSLSAGTVQHF.

As for this clonotype: A much larger clonotype is one base distant, so this may be a read error. The gene calls are TRBV5-4 and TRBJ2-1; TRBD1 or TRBD2 may be the D gene (6 bases each). CDR1 is SGHNT and CDR2 is YYREEE in the germline V gene (reference sequence). V was pared by 1 base and J by 6 bases, with 11 bases between. This CDR3 is built from 14 residues. DNA of the CDR3: TGTGCCAGCAGCTTGAGGGGGGTGCGCAATGAGCAGTTCTTC. It yields the protein CASSLRGVRNEQFF.

The V and J genes are TRBV6-1 and TRBJ1-1; D is ambiguous. V lost 4 bases and J lost 6, with 12 bases in between. The CDR3 covers 13 residues. Germline loops: CDR1 MNHNS, CDR2 SASEGT. This CDR3 is CASSGPSGAEAFF. DNA of the CDR3: TGTGCCAGCAGTGGCCCCTCTGGGGCTGAAGCTTTCTTT.

The chain has TRBV4-3 and TRBJ2-1; D is unclear. Germline V gene lookup returns CDR1 LGHNA and CDR2 YSLEER. The CDR3 runs to 13 residues. Trimming removed 4 bases from V and 15 bases from J, with 19 bases in between. CDR3 protein: CASSPRVSPDPFF. The CDR3 region has the DNA TGCGCCAGCAGCCCGCGCGTAAGCCCAGACCCGTTCTTC.

The chain combines TRBV7-2 with TRBJ2-3, with a tentative D call TRBD1 (5 bases). This CDR3 has 14 amino acids. Germline V gene lookup returns CDR1 SGHTA and CDR2 FQGNSA. The V end lost 6 bases, the J end lost 5 bases, and 15 bases lay between the germline ends. For the CDR3, the DNA is TGTGCCAGCAGAACAGGCAGAATTCTAGATACGCAGTATTTT. Translating it yields CASRTGRILDTQYF.

The table lists this clonotype with a few counts. The rearrangement links TRBV5-6 to TRBJ2-5, with D possibly matching TRBD2 (6 bases). CDR1 is SGHDT, CDR2 YYEEEE, per germline. The ends were cut back, 0 bases at V and 2 bases at J, with 11 bases in the middle. This CDR3 is built from 15 residues. The CDR3, as DNA: TGTGCCAGCAGCTTGGATGGGACTTTTCAAGAGACCCAGTACTTC. This encodes CASSLDGTFQETQYF. The full variable domain, in which reference TRBV5-6 and TRBJ2-5 provide the parts outside the CDR3, is DAGVTQSPTHLIKTRGQQVTLRCSPKSGHDTVSWYQQALGQGPQFIFQYYEEEERQRGNFPDRFSGHQFPNYSSELNVNALLLGDSALYLCASSLDGTFQETQYFGPGTRLLVL.

The chain uses TRBV18 and TRBJ2-7; 7 positions agree with TRBD1. Germline CDR1 reads KGHSH; CDR2 reads LQKENI. This CDR3 is built from 12 residues. V lost 11 bases, J lost 4 bases, and 8 bases stayed unmatched. DNA of the CDR3: TGTGCCGGCACAGGGGCTTGGTACGAGCAGTACTTC. This codes for CAGTGAWYEQYF.

CDR3 loop: CASRWGGESYEQYF. For the CDR3, the DNA is TGTGCCAGCAGATGGGGGGGTGAGTCCTACGAGCAGTACTTC. The chain joins TRBV27 to TRBJ2-7, with TRBD2 matching over 7 bases. The ends lost 6 bases at V and 1 base at J; junction bases unmatched: 6. The CDR3 extends over 14 amino acids. CDR1 and CDR2 (germline): MNHEY, SMNVEV (reference sequence).

This clonotype was detected a few times. V and J are TRBV7-2 and TRBJ2-7; D is perhaps TRBD2 (5 bases). The germline V and J ends were trimmed by 5 bases and 6 bases, with 20 bases remaining between them. Germline lookup yields CDR1 SGHTA and CDR2 FQGNSA. The CDR3 covers 15 residues. The CDR3 sequence is CASSLSKRPILEQYF. The CDR3 DNA sequence: TGTGCCAGCAGCCTGTCTAAGCGGCCGATCCTCGAGCAGTACTTC.

This clonotype was seen only a few times. V and J are TRBV3-1 and TRBJ1-4; D gene ambiguous. Germline CDR1 and CDR2: LGHDT and YNNKEL (reference sequence). The CDR3 contains 15 residues. Trimming removed 4 bases at V and 4 bases at J, with 13 bases between. CDR3 DNA: TGTGCCAGCAGCCCTTCACCGGATCTTAATGAAAAACTGTTTTTT. This translates into CASSPSPDLNEKLFF.

In this sample, this clonotype turned up a few times. The V gene is TRBV7-2, the J gene TRBJ2-1, with TRBD1 identical over 12 bases. The CDR3 totals 16 residues. With V trimmed by 5 bases and J by 6 bases, 8 bases remained unmatched. Looked up from germline, CDR1 is SGHTA and CDR2 is FQGNSA. As DNA, the CDR3 is TGTGCCAGCAGCAAGGGGACAGGGGGCGCTCGCAATGAGCAGTTCTTC. This translates into CASSKGTGGARNEQFF.